The rows below give T cell receptor beta chains drawn from one sample of a study of Tregs in tolerant kidney transplant recipients. The table came from immunoSEQ multiplex PCR; TCRdb's copy has only in-frame clones and leaves some out. Of 90,000 to 120,000 clones listed, around 90% are singletons. The sample in question was CD4+ T cells from blood, obtained before the transplant. Receptors originate from a human donor who received a combined kidney and bone marrow transplant. Both conserved end residues are part of each CDR3. A D gene is named only where the DNA matches it firmly. Size is omitted from some rows. Given values are once, few, many or a class for expanded clones.

abundance	v_gene	d_gene	j_gene	CDR3aa	CDR3nt
few	TRBV25-1	.	TRBJ2-7	CASPETYEQYF	TGTGCCAGCCCTGAGACCTACGAGCAGTACTTC
.	TRBV4-1	TRBD1	TRBJ1-1	CASSQLGGVDTEAFF	TGCGCCAGCAGCCAGTTAGGGGGCGTGGATACTGAAGCTTTCTTT
.	TRBV2	.	TRBJ1-1	CASKSNRGEAFF	TGTGCCAGTAAGTCTAATCGGGGTGAAGCTTTCTTT
.	TRBV6-6	TRBD1	TRBJ1-2	CASSYPTGIYGYTF	TGTGCCAGCAGTTACCCGACAGGGATCTATGGCTACACCTTC
.	TRBV18	.	TRBJ1-2	CASSPLQGNYGYTF	TGTGCCAGCTCTCCTCTGCAGGGGAACTATGGCTACACCTTC
.	TRBV12-2	.	TRBJ1-2	CASRLPRARVLCGYGYTF	TGTGCAAGTCGCCTCCCCCGGGCCAGGGTGCTATGCGGCTATGGCTACACCTTC
.	TRBV28	TRBD2	TRBJ2-7	CASSSPHGGGSGPYEQYF	TGTGCCAGCAGTTCCCCTCATGGTGGCGGGAGCGGACCCTACGAGCAGTACTTC
.	TRBV5-1	TRBD1	TRBJ2-7	CASRTGTGSSEQYF	TGCGCCAGCAGGACCGGGACAGGGTCTAGCGAGCAGTACTTC
once	TRBV30	TRBD1	TRBJ1-5	CAWSRGTVFNQPQHF	TGTGCCTGGAGTCGGGGGACAGTCTTCAATCAGCCCCAGCATTTT
.	TRBV19	TRBD1	TRBJ2-7	CASSTGAGGAYEQYF	TGTGCCAGTAGTACAGGGGCAGGGGGAGCCTACGAGCAGTACTTC